What follows is one T cell receptor (beta chain) and its context. Its cognate antigen is unknown. These data are taken from a study of OX40 agonist ivuxolimab in advanced cancers. Background on the study: Every 2 weeks, patients got intravenous ivuxolimab at one of six dose levels (0.01-10 mg/kg). Patients undergoing dose escalation presented with hepatocellular carcinoma, melanoma, renal cell or head and neck cancer.

At cycle 4 day 1, cycle 7 day 1, and baseline, blood was sampled. Libraries were prepared by immunoSEQ multiplex PCR; TCRdb keeps only in-frame clonotypes and omits some of them. The sample lists tens of thousands of clones; 80% to 90% were seen once. Overall study results and limits: Within 6 weeks, CD4+ and CD8+ blood T cells expanded clonally at 0.1 to 3.0 mg/kg.

The sample here was CD4+ or CD8+ T cells sorted from blood, taken in a trial of the OX40 agonist ivuxolimab. The clonotype comes from an adult with an advanced solid tumor such as melanoma, head and neck, liver or kidney cancer.

CDR3 nucleotide sequence: TGTGCCACCAGCAGAGATCCCCCAGGCTCTGGAAACACCATATATTTT. Encoded protein: CATSRDPPGSGNTIYF. The rearrangement uses TRBV15 and TRBJ1-3, with D uncertain. V lost 0 bases and J lost 0, with 9 bases in between. Germline CDR1 is LNHNV and CDR2 is YYDKDF (reference sequence). The CDR3 is made up of 16 amino acids.